This entry is about one T cell receptor (beta chain). Its antigen specificity is not known. At one end the junction does not follow the germline gene, possibly because of a read error. The immunoSEQ Assay, a bias-controlled multiplex PCR, was used to amplify TCRbeta CDR3 regions from genomic DNA. As for the authors' bioinformatics: Within the assay, amplification of reference gene primers was used to estimate how many nucleated cells each sample contained. Sequence reads were collapsed and filtered to measure the absolute abundance of every unique TCRbeta CDR3 rearrangement. For each sample, productive Simpson clonality was calculated as the square root of Simpson's diversity index over productive rearrangements. TCRdb carries this immuneACCESS record with in-frame sequences only. Its versions omit some clonotypes, under half of them owing to an unresolved V gene in the studies checked, with the rest unexplained. V and J calls and clone size follow that table, whereas D and trimming were derived from the DNA. Counted in this sample were over 200,000 clones; about nine tenths of them appeared once. In total, the top ten clones hold around 15% of the sample.

Participants in the prospective study were aged about 18 to 90 years, lived in 20 to 25 United States geographic areas, and enrolled through a virtual design. In the prospective study, cohorts were assigned on the basis of participant-reported clinical history obtained from a screening survey and a study questionnaire. Recovered participants in ImmuneRACE Cohort 3 were defined as having two consecutive negative NP/OP PCR tests, clearance from a healthcare professional, or resolution of symptoms. Mobile phlebotomists in the prospective study collected whole blood, serum and a nasopharyngeal or oropharyngeal swab from every participant. Prospective study participants could optionally give additional blood draws and questionnaires over a roughly 2-month period. Before DNA extraction, prospective study blood samples were shipped either frozen or at room temperature. In the germline V gene, CDR1 corresponds to KGHDR and CDR2 to SFDVKD. The CDR3, cysteine through phenylalanine, is 12 amino acids long. CDR3 DNA is the only sequence kept; it has 36 bases, read in frame from the first base.

This specimen comes from a study of blood T cell repertoires in COVID-19 (TCRdb year 2020). At the level of the whole study: Samples from collaborators originated in the United States, Italy and Spain and spanned both the acute and convalescent phases of COVID-19. The material from the prospective study consisted of cDNA or gDNA derived from T cells, B-cell-depleted T cells, or PBMCs. The dataset comprised deeply sampled blood TCRbeta repertoires from subjects exposed to, actively infected with, or recovered from COVID-19. A freely available public database, intended as a resource for researchers studying the immune response to SARS-CoV-2, is where the repertoires were released. Samples were obtained from the ongoing ImmuneRACE study (first 160 participants) and from 1,254 subjects provided by 6 global collaborators. The sample metadata nearly always contained a de-identified subject ID, COVID-19 status, age in years and sex. Where available, HLA class I and class II types were obtained from metadata supplied by the sample provider rather than from assay-based typing. Beyond this particular receptor, the publication reports: How much clinical and demographic metadata was included differed by source and by participant, and the metadata was provided uncurated.

The rearranged segments are TRBV24-1 and TRBJ2-3; a tentative D call is TRBD1 (5 bases match). The source is a man between 18 and 29 years old who had recovered from COVID-19. Material: PBMCs or T cells enriched from blood (not recorded which). Read as DNA, the sequence is TGTGCCACCAGTGATTTAACAGGTACGCAGTATTTT. It translates to CATSDLTGTQYF.